This T cell receptor (beta chain) derives from a study of T cells expressing NK-cell markers. About the study: The authors sequenced eight donors, of whom seven were HCMV-seropositive and one was seronegative.

Study-wide results and limits: In roughly six donors, dominant CD3+CD56+NKG2C+ clonotypes ranked among the top 10 CD8+ clonotypes. One observes that, in several donors, these clonotypes were also the leading ones within the CD3+CD56-NKG2C+ fraction.

In regard to this clonotype: Antigen unknown.

CDR3 length: 15 amino acids. Germline V gene lookup returns CDR1 MNHNS and CDR2 SASEGT. In generating TCR beta cDNA, 5'RACE template switching with UMIs was used. TCRdb reprocessed the 5' RACE reads, keeping one entry per CDR3 protein, no DNA. This sample's table has 350,000 to 450,000 distinct CDR3 sequences. The TCR was taken from a man between 18 and 69 years old in good health. This rearrangement joins TRBV6-1 to TRBJ1-2; TCRdb's D call of TRBD1 is untestable without DNA. The specimen was blood T cells: a sorted CD56 or NKG2C T cell subset, CD4+ or CD8+ T cells, or bulk PBMC T cells (not recorded which). CDR3 loop: CASSEDRGQIYGYTF.